There are a few counts of the clone carrying this TCR beta chain. Germline V gene data show CDR1 as GTSNPN and CDR2 as SVGIG (reference sequence). V lost 2 bases, J lost 9 bases, and 14 bases lay in between. The CDR3 covers 13 residues. This sample was taken from a study of blood T cell repertoires in COVID-19. About the study: Samples representing acute and convalescent COVID-19 were sourced from the United States, Italy and Spain.

The table came from immunoSEQ multiplex PCR; TCRdb's copy has only in-frame clones and leaves some out. This table holds about 190,000 clones, 80% to 90% found once. Sequenced input: peripheral blood. The chain joins TRBV30 to TRBJ1-5; D perhaps matches TRBD1 (5 bases). The sequence was obtained from a man aged 30-40 years with acute or convalescent COVID-19. The CDR3 protein is CAWSSGGARPQHF. In DNA, the CDR3 is TGTGCCTGGAGTAGTGGAGGGGCCCGGCCCCAGCATTTT.